These T cell receptor beta chains were read from a single sample in a study of T-cell reconstitution after alpha-beta-depleted transplantation in children. MiXCR, applied by TCRdb to the PCR reads, yields one record per CDR3 protein. Of 100,000 or so distinct CDR3 sequences listed, around 6.1% were seen once; the top ten hold roughly 5.5%. Material: PBMCs, mostly from graft donor cells, obtained 60 days after TCRalphabeta/CD19-depleted stem cell transplant. These TCRs come from a female patient aged 2 to 10 who had a stem cell transplant for Fanconi anemia, so the T cells may come from the graft donor. CDR3s include the opening cysteine and the closing phenylalanine or tryptophan. Fields, in order: V gene, J gene, CDR3 length, CDR3 protein.

TRBV2	TRBJ2-7	14	CASSGGTSLREQYF
TRBV20-1	TRBJ2-2	17	CSARDLTGGLRDGELFF
TRBV5-5	TRBJ2-7	14	CASSLDRISYEQYF
TRBV5-1	TRBJ2-3	14	CASSLEGLLDTQYF
TRBV20-1	TRBJ2-5	15	CSARVEGGWLETQYF
TRBV7-9	TRBJ2-7	14	CASSLNGVDYEQYF
TRBV7-8	TRBJ2-7	14	CASSLLSETYEQYF
TRBV12-3/TRBV12-4	TRBJ1-1	16	CASSLWVGIGGTEAFF
TRBV28	TRBJ1-2	11	CASSSFNGYTF
TRBV29-1	TRBJ2-1	16	CSVEDEGNWFYNEQFF
TRBV20-1	TRBJ2-3	14	CSARGLAGKYTQYF
TRBV5-1	TRBJ2-1	16	CASSTSASSSYNEQFF
TRBV6-1	TRBJ2-1	16	CASSEAGHQRYNEQFF
TRBV30	TRBJ2-1	15	CAWSRALAGGNEQFF
TRBV5-1	TRBJ2-1	15	CASRRLSSSYNEQFF
TRBV5-1	TRBJ2-2	14	CASSPGLAGGSVFF
TRBV28	TRBJ2-7	12	CASSYLRYEQYF
TRBV28	TRBJ2-7	15	CASSFGTSGLYEQYF
TRBV7-8	TRBJ2-2	18	CASSLTYPGPIRTGELFF
TRBV9	TRBJ2-1	15	CASSPTSGLYNEQFF
TRBV6-5	TRBJ2-7	13	CASRYRESYEQYF
TRBV3-1	TRBJ1-3	13	CASSQVSGNTIYF
TRBV5-1	TRBJ1-2	13	CASSFGTGYGYTF
TRBV5-1	TRBJ1-1	16	CASSLAGTEVGGPAFF
TRBV15	TRBJ1-4	16	CATSTGTGGFNEKLFF
TRBV20-1	TRBJ2-2	13	CSARDPTAGELFF
TRBV4-1	TRBJ2-7	18	CASSLTLDRAQGTGEQYF
TRBV27	TRBJ2-3	18	CASSLSRSGRAWGDTQYF
TRBV7-9	TRBJ1-2	14	CASSLAVWGSGYTF
TRBV20-1	TRBJ2-2	18	CSAPLGGRGSANTGELFF
TRBV6-2/TRBV6-3	TRBJ2-3	15	CASRDGLTSTDTQYF
TRBV20-1	TRBJ1-1	14	CSAPRRTGNTEAFF
TRBV24-1	TRBJ2-3	15	CATSGGAGDPDTQYF
TRBV20-1	TRBJ2-7	12	CSASPGSVEQYF
TRBV29-1	TRBJ2-1	13	CNAGTSGTNEQFF
TRBV30	TRBJ1-5	15	CAWSAGTILYQPQHF
TRBV3-1	TRBJ2-3	17	CASSQGTQGSGTDTQYF
TRBV7-9	TRBJ2-7	14	CASSFRQGVHEQYF
TRBV28	TRBJ2-7	14	CASSGQKAPSEQYF
TRBV20-1	TRBJ2-1	17	CSARATGGNSNYNEQFF
TRBV6-1	TRBJ2-3	14	CASSGLAGADTQYF
TRBV20-1	TRBJ2-1	12	CSAGPVYNEQFF
TRBV29-1	TRBJ2-7	11	CSVDWLGEQYF
TRBV28	TRBJ1-2	12	CASSFRGYGYTF
TRBV20-1	TRBJ2-5	14	CSASTSDSSTLTSF
TRBV10-3	TRBJ1-6	12	CAISDLSSPLHF
TRBV27	TRBJ2-5	14	CASSLWADLETQYF
TRBV10-3	TRBJ1-6	13	CAITGDRGSPLHF
TRBV12-3/TRBV12-4	TRBJ1-3	18	CASSLHTGGASSGNTIYF
TRBV4-1	TRBJ2-3	18	CASSQDPPWEPSTDTQYF
TRBV12-3/TRBV12-4	TRBJ2-1	18	CASSLGRIGQGYYNEQFF
TRBV29-1	TRBJ1-1	12	CSVVGGGAEAFF
TRBV9	TRBJ1-6	16	CASSTQPTGRNSPLHF
TRBV5-1	TRBJ2-1	18	CASSTSSGTTRSYNEQFF
TRBV20-1	TRBJ1-6	14	CSARARDRFSPLHF
TRBV5-5	TRBJ2-3	16	CASSLWASGGPDTQYF
TRBV7-8	TRBJ1-2	13	CASSKDREGGYTF